A selection of T cell receptor beta chains follows, all from one sample in a study of T cells in Graves' hyperthyroidism and ophthalmopathy. Each CDR3 protein is one row after TCRdb ran MiXCR on the multiplex PCR reads. The data contain under 600,000 distinct CDR3 sequences, approximately 15% of them singletons. The specimen sequenced was blood. These receptors were collected from a woman in her thirties or forties with Graves' ophthalmopathy. CDR3s include the opening cysteine and the closing phenylalanine or tryptophan. Each record gives: J gene, V gene, D gene, clone size, CDR3 protein, CDR3 DNA. A D gene is named only where the DNA matches it firmly. Some rows have no size entry. The others give once, few or many, or a class for an expanded clone.

TRBJ2-7 | TRBV2 | TRBD1 | many | CASSNSGQAGIGEQYF | TGTGCCAGCAGTAACTCAGGACAGGCCGGGATAGGCGAGCAGTACTTC
TRBJ1-1 | TRBV18 | - | many | CASSLGPTWTEAFF | TGTGCCAGCTCACTGGGACCGACGTGGACTGAAGCTTTCTTT
TRBJ2-7 | TRBV28 | - | many | CASSLSFQDKSSYEQYF | TGTGCCAGCAGTCTATCCTTCCAGGACAAGAGCTCCTACGAGCAGTACTTC
TRBJ2-1 | TRBV19 | - | - | CACRRDTGGNEQFF | TGTGCCTGCCGACGGGACACCGGAGGCAATGAGCAGTTCTTC
TRBJ2-3 | TRBV24-1 | - | - | CATSDLTCTDTQYF | TGTGCCACCAGTGATTTGACTTGCACAGATACGCAGTATTTT
TRBJ1-3 | TRBV6-1 | - | - | CASRPAGSGNTIYF | TGTGCCAGCAGGCCGGCAGGGTCTGGAAACACCATATATTTT
TRBJ1-1 | TRBV28 | - | many | CASSRPGGEAFF | TGTGCCAGCAGTCGACCGGGGGGTGAAGCTTTCTTT
TRBJ2-1 | TRBV28 | TRBD1 | many | CASIRYRDRDNEQFF | TGTGCCAGCATCAGATACCGGGACAGGGACAATGAGCAGTTCTTC
TRBJ1-5 | TRBV7-9 | TRBD1 | - | CASSRQGHQPQHF | TGTGCCAGCAGTAGACAGGGACATCAGCCCCAGCATTTT
TRBJ2-7 | TRBV5-1 | - | many | CASSLGVWSYEQYF | TGCGCCAGCAGCTTGGGTGTTTGGTCTTACGAGCAGTACTTC
TRBJ2-7 | TRBV4-2 | - | many | CASSQTRQLAYEQYF | TGTGCCAGCAGCCAAACCCGACAGCTAGCCTACGAGCAGTACTTC
TRBJ1-1 | TRBV4-1 | - | - | CASRKGPTGSRMNTEAFF | TGCGCCAGCAGAAAAGGTCCAACAGGGTCTCGCATGAACACTGAAGCTTTCTTT
TRBJ1-1 | TRBV20-1 | - | - | CSAVVDITEAFF | TGCAGTGCGGTAGTGGATATCACTGAAGCTTTCTTT
TRBJ2-1 | TRBV19 | - | few | CASSLGFSYNEQFF | TGTGCCAGTTCCCTAGGGTTCTCCTACAATGAGCAGTTCTTC
TRBJ2-5 | TRBV5-1 | TRBD2 | - | CASSSQAGVETQYF | TGCGCCAGCAGCTCCCAGGCGGGAGTTGAGACCCAGTACTTC
TRBJ1-1 | TRBV3-1 | - | many | CASSHAVTEAFF | TGTGCCAGCAGCCACGCAGTCACTGAAGCTTTCTTT
TRBJ2-7 | TRBV2 | - | many | CASRVEGLSAEQYF | TGTGCCAGCAGGGTGGAGGGCCTCTCCGCCGAGCAGTACTTC
TRBJ1-6 | TRBV12-3/TRBV12-4 | TRBD1 | many | CASTGGTDNSPLHF | TGTGCCAGCACAGGCGGGACAGATAATTCACCCCTCCACTTT
TRBJ1-1 | TRBV19 | - | - | CASSSRYTEAFF | TGTGCCAGTAGTTCTCGATACACTGAAGCTTTCTTT
TRBJ1-2 | TRBV6-5 | - | - | CASSYQDPNYGYTF | TGTGCCAGCAGTTACCAGGATCCTAACTATGGCTACACCTTC
TRBJ2-5 | TRBV12-3/TRBV12-4 | - | many | CARRGGKSIQETQYF | TGTGCCAGGCGAGGAGGGAAGAGTATACAAGAGACCCAGTACTTC
TRBJ1-1 | TRBV9 | - | - | CASSLLGVSDTEAFF | TGTGCCAGCAGCCTCTTGGGGGTTTCTGACACTGAAGCTTTCTTT
TRBJ1-2 | TRBV18 | TRBD1 | - | CASSLYGRDRDDGYTF | TGTGCCAGCTCACTTTACGGCCGGGACAGGGACGATGGCTACACCTTC
TRBJ2-1 | TRBV9 | - | - | CASSVEGEGVEQFF | TGTGCCAGCAGCGTAGAGGGGGAGGGGGTTGAGCAGTTCTTC
TRBJ2-7 | TRBV28 | TRBD2 | many | CASSTLPGTSGLNYEQYF | TGTGCCAGCAGTACACTCCCCGGGACTAGCGGGTTGAACTACGAGCAGTACTTC
TRBJ1-3 | TRBV14 | - | - | CASSQRPGTSGNTIYF | TGTGCCAGCAGCCAACGTCCAGGGACGTCTGGAAACACCATATATTTT
TRBJ1-1 | TRBV18 | - | many | CASSPSEDKNTEAFF | TGTGCCAGCTCACCGTCCGAGGACAAGAACACTGAAGCTTTCTTT
TRBJ2-3 | TRBV10-3 | - | many | CAISEIDSTDTQYF | TGTGCCATCAGTGAGATAGATAGCACAGATACGCAGTATTTT
TRBJ1-1 | TRBV18 | - | - | CAGSPGDEAFF | TGTGCCGGCTCACCTGGGGATGAAGCTTTCTTT
TRBJ2-7 | TRBV6-1 | TRBD1 | - | CASGQGHEQYF | TGTGCCAGCGGACAGGGTCACGAGCAGTACTTC
TRBJ2-1 | TRBV6-1 | TRBD1 | few | CASSGGGYSDEQFF | TGTGCCTCCTCAGGGGGCGGCTACTCGGATGAGCAGTTCTTC
TRBJ2-3 | TRBV19 | TRBD2 | - | CASSIWRTSGRSDTQYF | TGTGCCAGTAGTATTTGGAGGACTAGCGGGAGGTCAGATACGCAGTATTTT
TRBJ2-7 | TRBV7-9 | - | few | CASRRDSISEQYF | TGTGCCAGCAGGCGGGACAGCATCAGCGAGCAGTACTTC
TRBJ2-5 | TRBV28 | - | many | CASNQVRLETQYF | TGTGCCAGCAACCAGGTGCGGCTGGAGACCCAGTACTTC
TRBJ2-7 | TRBV6-1 | TRBD2 | many | CASSPDWGTTYEQYF | TGTGCCAGCAGCCCCGACTGGGGGACTACCTACGAGCAGTACTTC
TRBJ2-3 | TRBV6-5 | TRBD2 | few | CASSYGSGTSGGGDRDTQYF | TGTGCCAGCAGTTACGGATCCGGGACTAGCGGGGGGGGGGATCGAGATACGCAGTATTTT
TRBJ2-2 | TRBV5-1 | - | many | CASSLGDGELFF | TGCGCCAGCAGCTTGGGGGACGGGGAGCTGTTTTTT
TRBJ2-3 | TRBV2 | TRBD1 | - | CASSPVPGQAGTQYF | TGTGCCAGCAGTCCCGTCCCGGGACAGGCGGGTACGCAGTATTTT
TRBJ2-3 | TRBV19 | - | - | CASSETGFQNTQYF | TGTGCCAGTAGTGAAACAGGGTTCCAAAATACGCAGTATTTT
TRBJ2-3 | TRBV6-6 | TRBD2 | many | CASSYGGGSTDTQYF | TGTGCCAGCAGTTACGGCGGGGGGAGCACAGATACGCAGTATTTT
TRBJ2-7 | TRBV2 | TRBD1 | many | CASRRDRGRAYEQYF | TGTGCCAGCAGACGGGACAGGGGGCGGGCGTACGAGCAGTACTTC
TRBJ1-1 | TRBV30 | - | many | CAWSNWGGTEAFF | TGTGCCTGGAGTAATTGGGGGGGCACTGAAGCTTTCTTT
TRBJ2-5 | TRBV28 | - | many | CASSRGGGYQETQYF | TGTGCCAGCAGCCGGGGAGGTGGGTACCAAGAGACCCAGTACTTC
TRBJ1-3 | TRBV9 | - | - | CASSGADGHSGNTIYF | TGTGCCAGCAGCGGGGCCGACGGCCACTCTGGAAACACCATATATTTT
TRBJ2-1 | TRBV5-1 | TRBD1 | - | CASSQRYRGPTYNEQFF | TGCGCCAGCAGCCAGAGGTACAGGGGACCAACCTACAATGAGCAGTTCTTC
TRBJ2-3 | TRBV5-1 | - | many | CASSLVDNTDTQYF | TGCGCCAGCAGCTTGGTCGACAACACAGATACGCAGTATTTT
TRBJ1-1 | TRBV28 | TRBD1 | many | CASSSDRDTLRGAFF | TGTGCCAGCAGTTCGGACAGGGATACACTGAGGGGAGCTTTCTTT
TRBJ2-1 | TRBV19 | TRBD1 | few | CASRRQGDEQFF | TGTGCCAGTAGAAGACAGGGCGATGAGCAGTTCTTC
TRBJ1-6 | TRBV2 | - | - | CAGRKGVNSPLHF | TGTGCCGGCAGGAAAGGGGTAAATTCACCCCTCCACTTT
TRBJ1-1 | TRBV7-8 | TRBD1 | few | CASSLGRGQEAYTEAFF | TGTGCCAGCAGCTTGGGGAGGGGACAGGAAGCCTACACTGAAGCTTTCTTT